The 10 T cell receptor beta chains given below trace back to one sample, sequenced in a study of T cell changes during pregnancy in multiple sclerosis. Clones were sequenced by immunoSEQ multiplex PCR, and TCRdb holds only the in-frame ones, with some missing. The data contain tens of thousands of clones, 80% to 95% of them singletons. Sample: CD8+ T cells from peripheral blood mononuclear cells, taken in the second trimester of pregnancy. These receptor sequences come from a female donor with multiple sclerosis, enrolled in a pregnancy study.

This chain uses TRBV5-1 with TRBJ2-1, with a tentative D call TRBD1 (6 bases). The CDR3 spans 14 residues. Germline lookup yields CDR1 SGHRS and CDR2 YFSETQ. Trimming removed 0 bases from V and 3 bases from J, with 7 bases in between. The CDR3 region is CASSLGTDYNEQFF. CDR3 nucleotide sequence: TGCGCCAGCAGCTTGGGGACAGACTACAATGAGCAGTTCTTC.

This clone was recorded once. CDR3 in amino acids: CASRGQGQETQYF. The CDR3 nucleotides read TGCGCCAGCAGAGGACAGGGGCAAGAGACCCAGTACTTC. The chain is built from TRBV10-2 and TRBJ2-5, with 9 bases that match TRBD1. V lost 6 bases, J lost 2 bases, and 1 base stayed unmatched. This CDR3 spans 13 amino acids. Germline loops: CDR1 WSHSY, CDR2 SAAADI.

The chain has TRBV7-3 and TRBJ2-3; 10 nucleotides agree with TRBD1. The CDR3 is 15 amino acids. Trimming at V came to 5 bases and at J to 4 bases, leaving 6 bases not matched to a gene. CDR1 and CDR2 (germline): SGHTA, FQGTGA. The CDR3 sequence: CASSPTGGSADTQYF. DNA for the CDR3: TGTGCCAGCAGCCCGACAGGGGGCTCGGCAGATACGCAGTATTTT.

The chain combines TRBV19 with TRBJ2-7, with 13 bases matching TRBD2. The trim removed 3 bases at V and 5 bases at J, leaving 4 bases unmatched. CDR3 length: 15 residues. Germline V gene data show CDR1 as LNHDA and CDR2 as SQIVND (reference sequence). The CDR3 bases are TGTGCCAGTAGTATTCTCGGGACTAGCGGGAACGAGCAGTACTTC. Amino acid sequence: CASSILGTSGNEQYF.

The chain has TRBV13 and TRBJ2-3; tentative D call: TRBD2 (5 bases). CDR3 size: 14 residues. Germline CDR1 reads PRHDT; CDR2 reads FYEKMQ (reference sequence). V lost 4 bases and J 5 bases, leaving 13 bases between the germline ends. CDR3 amino acids: CASSSGMVRDTQYF. CDR3 nucleotide sequence: TGTGCCAGCAGCTCGGGGATGGTCAGAGATACGCAGTATTTT.

The rearrangement uses TRBV7-6 and TRBJ1-5; D may be TRBD1 (6 bases). The CDR3 is 14 residues long. Trimming pared 5 bases from V and 5 bases from J, leaving 13 bases between. Germline V gene lookup returns CDR1 SGHVS and CDR2 FNYEAQ. The CDR3 coding sequence is TGTGCCAGCAGCCGGGCAGGGGACGATCAGCCCCAGCATTTT. This encodes CASSRAGDDQPQHF.

The V gene is TRBV21-1, the J gene TRBJ1-2. TRBV21-1 is flagged as a pseudogene. CDR3 length: 17 amino acids. The CDR3 protein is CASSPSEGEGRMTGYTF. The CDR3 region has the DNA TGTGCCAGCAGCCCTTCCGAGGGGGAGGGGAGGATGACTGGCTACACCTTC.

The V and J genes are TRBV9 and TRBJ2-1; 9 bases match TRBD2. The CDR3 is 16 amino acids. Losses at the gene ends were 2 bases for V and 6 bases for J; bases not matched to a gene: 9. Germline lookup yields CDR1 SGDLS and CDR2 YYNGEE. CDR3 bases: TGTGCCAGCAGCGTCGTGGCGGGGACTAGCAGCAATGAGCAGTTCTTC. Encoded protein: CASSVVAGTSSNEQFF.

The chain links TRBV27 to TRBJ2-7; D possibly corresponds to TRBD1 (5 bases). The CDR3 contains 14 residues. V lost 2 bases and J lost 3, with 11 bases in between. Germline V gene data show CDR1 as MNHEY and CDR2 as SMNVEV (reference sequence). CDR3 sequence reads: CASSLQGRVYEQYF. Written as DNA, the CDR3 is TGTGCCAGCAGTTTACAGGGAAGAGTCTACGAGCAGTACTTC.

The table lists this clone with a few counts. The rearrangement uses TRBV12-5 and TRBJ1-5, with a possible D match to TRBD1 (5 bases). This CDR3 spans 15 amino acids. Germline-derived CDR1 and CDR2 are LGHNT and FRNRAP. V was cut by 4 bases and J by 3 bases, with 13 bases left in between. Here the CDR3 DNA reads TGTGCTAGTGGTTCAAAGGACATTCTCAATCAGCCCCAGCATTTT. The encoded protein is CASGSKDILNQPQHF.